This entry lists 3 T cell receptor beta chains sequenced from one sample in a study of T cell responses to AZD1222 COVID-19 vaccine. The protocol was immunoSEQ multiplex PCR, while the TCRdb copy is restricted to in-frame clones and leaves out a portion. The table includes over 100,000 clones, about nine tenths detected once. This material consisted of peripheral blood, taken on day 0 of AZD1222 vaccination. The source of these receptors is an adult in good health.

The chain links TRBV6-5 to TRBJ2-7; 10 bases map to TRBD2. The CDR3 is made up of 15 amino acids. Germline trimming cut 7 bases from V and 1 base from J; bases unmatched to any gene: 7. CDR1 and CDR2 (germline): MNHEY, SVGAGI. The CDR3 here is CASTSGGALSYEQYF. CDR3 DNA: TGTGCCAGCACCAGCGGGGGGGCCCTTTCCTACGAGCAGTACTTC.

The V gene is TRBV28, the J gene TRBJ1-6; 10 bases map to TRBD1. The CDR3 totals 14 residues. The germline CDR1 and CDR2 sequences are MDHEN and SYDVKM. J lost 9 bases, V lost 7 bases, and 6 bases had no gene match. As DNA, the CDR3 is TGTGCCAGCACCAAGGGACAGGGGAGTTCACCCCTCCACTTT. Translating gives CASTKGQGSSPLHF.

The DNA for the CDR3 is TGTGCCAGCAGGTGGACAGGGGAATCCGTAGAGAACACTGAAGCTTTCTTT. Translated, it gives CASRWTGESVENTEAFF. This chain links TRBV28 with TRBJ1-1; TRBD1 agrees at 9 bases. J lost 1 base, V lost 6 bases, and 12 bases had no gene match. The V gene's germline CDR1 is MDHEN and CDR2 SYDVKM. The CDR3 is 17 residues long.